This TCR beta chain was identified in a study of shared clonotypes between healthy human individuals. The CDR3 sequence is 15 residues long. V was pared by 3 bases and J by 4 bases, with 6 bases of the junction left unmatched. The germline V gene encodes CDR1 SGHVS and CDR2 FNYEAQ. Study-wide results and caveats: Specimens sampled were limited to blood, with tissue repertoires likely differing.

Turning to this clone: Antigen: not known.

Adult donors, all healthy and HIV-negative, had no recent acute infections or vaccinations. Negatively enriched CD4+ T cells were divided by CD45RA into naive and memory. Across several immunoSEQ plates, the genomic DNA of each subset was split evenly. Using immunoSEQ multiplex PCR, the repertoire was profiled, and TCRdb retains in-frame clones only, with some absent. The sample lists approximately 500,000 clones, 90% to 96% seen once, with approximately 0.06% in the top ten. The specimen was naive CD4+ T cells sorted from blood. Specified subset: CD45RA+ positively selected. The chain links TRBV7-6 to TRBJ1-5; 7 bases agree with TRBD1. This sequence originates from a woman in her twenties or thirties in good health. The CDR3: CASSLGQRENQPQHF. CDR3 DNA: TGTGCCAGCAGCTTGGGACAGCGGGAGAATCAGCCCCAGCATTTT.